The clone carrying this TCR beta chain was found many times. Antigen specificity is unknown. TCRdb called the 5' RACE reads again in MiXCR, with one record for every CDR3 protein. In the table there are more than 45,000 distinct CDR3 sequences, approximately 4.1% of which are singletons. The source of the sample is a study of neurological immune-mediated disorders. The CDR3 extends over 16 amino acids. Trimming at V came to 1 base and at J to 6 bases, leaving 10 bases not matched to a gene. Germline CDR1 SGHTA, CDR2 FQGTGA. Notes on the study in general: Subjects shared no identical expanded-clone CDR3 amino acid sequences, suggesting private TCR-beta repertoires in all groups.

The TCR was taken from a middle-aged man with multiple sclerosis. Sequenced material: PBMCs. The gene calls are TRBV7-3 and TRBJ2-3, with 7 bases aligning to TRBD2. CDR3 DNA sequence: TGTGCCAGCAGCTTAAACCCCAGCGGGGCGCGGGATACGCAGTATTTT. Its protein is CASSLNPSGARDTQYF.